The rows below give T cell receptor beta chains drawn from one sample of a study of a mutant IDH1 vaccine in newly diagnosed glioma. Antigens of these TCRs are unknown. Some clones are missing from TCRdb's copy, which holds only in-frame ones; the method was immunoSEQ multiplex PCR. This table holds roughly 25,000 clones, less than 85% found once. Sequencing was performed on PBMCs, taken from a glioma patient whose treatment included an IDH1 peptide vaccine. Source of these receptors: a man aged 25-45 years with glioma. The CDR3 runs from the conserved cysteine through the conserved F or W. Each record gives: V gene, clone size, D gene, J gene, CDR3 DNA, CDR3 protein. D genes are given only for firm matches. Clone size is given for some rows only: seen once, a few or many times, or a class if the clone is expanded.

TRBV2,-,TRBD1,TRBJ2-5,TGTGCCAGCAGTGGCCCTGGACAGGGTGGGGAGACCCAGTACTTC,CASSGPGQGGETQYF
TRBV7-2,-,TRBD1,TRBJ1-6,TGTGCCAGCAGCTCGCCCCAGGGGGCCTATAATTCACCCCTCCACTTT,CASSSPQGAYNSPLHF
TRBV6-5,-,-,TRBJ1-5,TGTGCCAGCAGTTATCAGCCCCAGCATTTT,CASSYQPQHF
TRBV6-5,-,-,TRBJ2-5,TGTGCCAGCACCAGAGGGGCGAGAGAGACCCAGTACTTC,CASTRGARETQYF
TRBV27,-,-,TRBJ1-1,TGTGCCAGCAGAAAAATCATGAACACTGAAGCTTTCTTT,CASRKIMNTEAFF
TRBV29-1,-,-,TRBJ2-2,TGCAGCGTCCGGGAAACCCGGGCCGGGGAGCTGTTTTTT,CSVRETRAGELFF
TRBV19,few,-,TRBJ1-1,TGTGCCAGTAGCTTGAGCCGGGAGACTGAAGCTTTCTTT,CASSLSRETEAFF
TRBV2,-,TRBD1,TRBJ2-5,TGTGCCAGCAGCTTCGGGACAGCTTCTCGGGGGACCCAGTACTTC,CASSFGTASRGTQYF
TRBV10-3,few,-,TRBJ1-5,TGTGCCATCAAAGGACGGGAAAATCAGCCCCAGCATTTT,CAIKGRENQPQHF
TRBV19,-,-,TRBJ1-2,TGTGCCAGTAGTAAGGGACGCGACTATGGCTACACCTTC,CASSKGRDYGYTF
TRBV20-1,-,-,TRBJ2-1,TGCAGTGCTAGACGGGTTAATGAGCAGTTCTTC,CSARRVNEQFF
TRBV5-5,-,-,TRBJ1-6,TGTGCCAGCCAGCGCTCTACAGGGCGAAATTCACCCCTCCACTTT,CASQRSTGRNSPLHF
TRBV6-5,-,-,TRBJ1-2,TGTGCCAGCAGTTATCAGGGCCGCAACTATGGCTACACCTTC,CASSYQGRNYGYTF
TRBV19,-,-,TRBJ1-6,TGTGCCAGTAGTATAACACGGAATTCACCCCTCCACTTT,CASSITRNSPLHF
TRBV6-5,-,-,TRBJ1-2,TGTGCCAGCAGTCGGGACGTACAATATGGCTACACCTTC,CASSRDVQYGYTF
TRBV29-1,-,-,TRBJ2-1,TGCAGCGTTGAAAGGGGAGGGGGGAGCTCCTACAATGAGCAGTTCTTC,CSVERGGGSSYNEQFF
TRBV15,-,TRBD1,TRBJ2-5,TGTGCCACCAGCGGAATTTGGGACAGAGAAGAAGAGACCCAGTACTTC,CATSGIWDREEETQYF
TRBV28,-,-,TRBJ1-5,TGTGCCAGCATATCACAGCCCGGCAATCAGCCCCAGCATTTT,CASISQPGNQPQHF
TRBV18,-,-,TRBJ2-5,TGTGCCAGCTCACTTCGTCACAGCCAAGAGACCCAGTACTTC,CASSLRHSQETQYF
TRBV29-1,-,TRBD1,TRBJ2-3,TGCAGCGTGACAGGGAACACAGATACGCAGTATTTT,CSVTGNTDTQYF
TRBV19,-,-,TRBJ2-1,TGTGCCAGTAGTATAGGTCCCGGACGGTTGAATGAGCAGTTCTTC,CASSIGPGRLNEQFF
TRBV5-4,-,-,TRBJ1-3,TGTGCCAGCAGCCTAGGGCCATCTGGAAACACCATATATTTT,CASSLGPSGNTIYF
TRBV27,few,-,TRBJ1-4,TGTGCCAGCAGTCGCTTGGGGGTTTCAACTAATGAAAAACTGTTTTTT,CASSRLGVSTNEKLFF
TRBV30,-,-,TRBJ1-2,TGTGCCTGGAGCGACAGGCGACTTAGGGGGAGGATCGGTGGCTACACCTTC,CAWSDRRLRGRIGGYTF
TRBV5-1,-,-,TRBJ2-7,TGCGCCAGCAGCTTGGTAGGCGGGACCTACGAGCAGTACTTC,CASSLVGGTYEQYF
TRBV19,-,TRBD1,TRBJ1-5,TGTGCCAGTGCCTTAGACAGGGCCAACTATCAGCCCCAGCATTTT,CASALDRANYQPQHF
TRBV30,-,-,TRBJ2-5,TGTGCCTGGAGTGTACGTCCAGAGACCCAGTACTTC,CAWSVRPETQYF
TRBV18,-,-,TRBJ2-3,TGTGCCAGCTCACCGCAGCAATACCCAGATACGCAGTATTTT,CASSPQQYPDTQYF
TRBV6-5,-,TRBD1,TRBJ1-2,TGTGCCAGCAGTCGACAGGGGTATGGCTACACCTTC,CASSRQGYGYTF
TRBV15,-,-,TRBJ1-3,TGTGCCACCAGCAGCTCCAGGGGTTTTGGAAACACCATATATTTT,CATSSSRGFGNTIYF
TRBV5-1,-,-,TRBJ2-3,TGCGCCAGCAGCTTGGCCAGGTTCCTTCAAGATACGCAGTATTTT,CASSLARFLQDTQYF
TRBV18,-,TRBD1,TRBJ2-3,TGTGCCAGCTCTCCAACAGGGGGCCTAGACACAGATACGCAGTATTTT,CASSPTGGLDTDTQYF
TRBV27,-,TRBD2,TRBJ2-7,TGTGCCAGCATTTCCTGGACTAGCGGGAGGGCCGAGCAGTACTTC,CASISWTSGRAEQYF
TRBV4-1,-,-,TRBJ1-1,TGCGCCAGCAGCCAAAACGTATGGGGGCCCACTGAAGCTTTCTTT,CASSQNVWGPTEAFF
TRBV4-1,-,-,TRBJ2-2,TGCGCCAGCAGCCTACGGGGAGGCACCGGGGAGCTGTTTTTT,CASSLRGGTGELFF
TRBV6-1,-,-,TRBJ1-5,TGTGCCAGCTCCGAGGAAGGGTTCAGCAATCAGCCCCAGCATTTT,CASSEEGFSNQPQHF
TRBV10-2,-,-,TRBJ1-1,TGCGCCAGCAAGAGCAGTGGGCGCGTCACTGAAGCTTTCTTT,CASKSSGRVTEAFF
TRBV5-1,once,TRBD1,TRBJ1-4,TGCGCCAGCAGCTTGGAAGGGACAGGGCAGGAAAAACTGTTTTTT,CASSLEGTGQEKLFF
TRBV25-1,-,-,TRBJ1-2,TGTGCCAGCAGTGAATTTGGGGGGGGATCGGACTATGGCTACACCTTC,CASSEFGGGSDYGYTF
TRBV27,-,TRBD1,TRBJ2-7,TGTGCCAGCAGTCCACAAGACAGGGGAGGTTACGAGCAGTACTTC,CASSPQDRGGYEQYF
TRBV28,-,-,TRBJ2-7,TGTGCCAGCAGCCCGGCGTTTTACGAGCAGTACTTC,CASSPAFYEQYF
TRBV7-6,-,-,TRBJ2-7,TGTGCCAGCAGCCCGACCAGGACAGACGAGCAGTACTTC,CASSPTRTDEQYF
TRBV6-1,-,-,TRBJ1-2,TGTGCCAGCAGTCCCGGGGGACAAACGAGCTATGGCTACACCTTC,CASSPGGQTSYGYTF
TRBV9,-,-,TRBJ1-1,TGTGCCAGCAGCGTAGTACTAGCTATGAACACTGAAGCTTTCTTT,CASSVVLAMNTEAFF
TRBV10-3,-,-,TRBJ2-7,TGTGCCATCAGTGACGGGTACGAGCAGTACTTC,CAISDGYEQYF
TRBV19,-,TRBD1,TRBJ1-1,TGTGCCAGTAGCCCGGGACAGCTCATTTCTGAAGCTTTCTTT,CASSPGQLISEAFF
TRBV7-3,few,-,TRBJ2-3,TGTGCCAGCAGCGATGGGCCAGGGGCGGGAGATACGCAGTATTTT,CASSDGPGAGDTQYF
TRBV7-8,-,TRBD1,TRBJ1-6,TGTGCCAGCAGCACCAGGGGGCCGAATTCACCCCTCCACTTT,CASSTRGPNSPLHF
TRBV13,-,TRBD2,TRBJ2-5,TGTGCCAGCAGACACTCACGGGGGGGGGAAGAGACCCAGTACTTC,CASRHSRGGEETQYF
TRBV7-9,-,TRBD2,TRBJ2-7,TGTGCCAGCAGCTTACTAGCGGGAGAGGGCTACGAGCAGTACTTC,CASSLLAGEGYEQYF
TRBV12-5,few,-,TRBJ1-5,TGTGCTAGTGGTCAGGACAATCAGCCCCAGCATTTT,CASGQDNQPQHF
TRBV5-6,-,-,TRBJ1-1,TGTGCCAGCCGATATGAGGGTAATGGAAACACTGAAGCTTTCTTT,CASRYEGNGNTEAFF
TRBV2,once,-,TRBJ2-7,TGTGCCAGCAGTGATTCGGTAGGAGGTTCCTACGAGCAGTACTTC,CASSDSVGGSYEQYF
TRBV29-1,few,-,TRBJ2-7,TGCAGCGTTGAAGTTTTGGACAGTGCCCACGAGCAGTACTTC,CSVEVLDSAHEQYF
TRBV5-1,-,TRBD1,TRBJ1-1,TGCGCCAGCAGCTTGCCAGGGGGCGAGGTCACTGAAGCTTTCTTT,CASSLPGGEVTEAFF
TRBV2,few,TRBD1,TRBJ2-2,TGTGCCAGCAGTTTGACAGGGGGCACCGGGGAGCTGTTTTTT,CASSLTGGTGELFF
TRBV18,-,TRBD2,TRBJ2-7,TGTGCCAGCTCACCACGGGGAGGGGATGAGCAGTACTTC,CASSPRGGDEQYF
TRBV5-1,-,-,TRBJ2-7,TGCGCCAGCAGCTTGGTACAGGGTACAGTATTGGAGCAGTACTTC,CASSLVQGTVLEQYF